A selection of T cell receptor beta chains follows, all from one sample in a study of monozygotic twins with inflammatory bowel disease. TCRdb re-analyzed the 5' RACE reads; it lists each CDR3 protein once, without DNA. The sample data list 300,000 to 450,000 distinct CDR3 sequences. What was sequenced was blood. The receptors were gathered from a human donor with ulcerative colitis or Crohn's disease, or a healthy co-twin of an affected twin (not recorded which). CDR3s include the opening cysteine and the closing phenylalanine or tryptophan. The order of the fields is J gene, V gene, CDR3 protein.

j_call: TRBJ1-6; v_call: TRBV7-9; cdr3_aa: CASSLMAGRVSPHHF
j_call: TRBJ2-2; v_call: TRBV24-1; cdr3_aa: CATSDNRGQGSGELFF
j_call: TRBJ2-7; v_call: TRBV28; cdr3_aa: CASFPPGGSYEQYF
j_call: TRBJ1-2; v_call: TRBV7-8; cdr3_aa: CASSLGPGDGYTF
j_call: TRBJ2-3; v_call: TRBV5-1; cdr3_aa: CASSFNTDTQYF
j_call: TRBJ2-1; v_call: TRBV5-6; cdr3_aa: CASSLGSASGDEQFF
j_call: TRBJ2-3; v_call: TRBV29-1; cdr3_aa: CSADLDGTSDTQYF
j_call: TRBJ2-5; v_call: TRBV7-9; cdr3_aa: CASSRTMTAQETQYF
j_call: TRBJ1-4; v_call: TRBV6-5; cdr3_aa: CASSYSQTGGEKLFF
j_call: TRBJ2-7; v_call: TRBV7-3; cdr3_aa: CASSRGTGAPDYEQYF
j_call: TRBJ2-1; v_call: TRBV7-8; cdr3_aa: CASSSLGQGPLDEQFF
j_call: TRBJ1-1; v_call: TRBV5-4; cdr3_aa: CASSYDQGEAFF
j_call: TRBJ1-5; v_call: TRBV24-1; cdr3_aa: CATSPGSNQPQHF
j_call: TRBJ2-1; v_call: TRBV6-5; cdr3_aa: CASSYGASGGGNEQFF
j_call: TRBJ2-7; v_call: TRBV10-3; cdr3_aa: CAISGGVPSSYEQYF
j_call: TRBJ2-1; v_call: TRBV12-3/TRBV12-4; cdr3_aa: CASSFASGSYNEQFF
j_call: TRBJ2-2; v_call: TRBV5-1; cdr3_aa: CASSPGQGVPGELFF
j_call: TRBJ2-5; v_call: TRBV6-6; cdr3_aa: CASSPSDQETQYF
j_call: TRBJ2-5; v_call: TRBV12-3/TRBV12-4; cdr3_aa: CASSLDQGGGSQYF
j_call: TRBJ2-1; v_call: TRBV9; cdr3_aa: CASSVGAGDLSYNEQFF
j_call: TRBJ2-1; v_call: TRBV5-6; cdr3_aa: CASSLGGAFYNEQFF
j_call: TRBJ2-3; v_call: TRBV5-1; cdr3_aa: CASSPRQADTQYF
j_call: TRBJ2-1; v_call: TRBV5-1; cdr3_aa: CASSLAGDREVYNEQFF
j_call: TRBJ2-1; v_call: TRBV6-1; cdr3_aa: CASSRLRTSGTYNEQFF
j_call: TRBJ1-1; v_call: TRBV7-2; cdr3_aa: CASSLASVGSGDTEAFF
j_call: TRBJ1-5; v_call: TRBV7-9; cdr3_aa: CASSPDRVYQPQHF
j_call: TRBJ2-7; v_call: TRBV6-5; cdr3_aa: CASSYSKIAVHEQYF
j_call: TRBJ2-5; v_call: TRBV9; cdr3_aa: CASSVGQSRTYQETQYF
j_call: TRBJ2-1; v_call: TRBV4-2; cdr3_aa: CASKPAGVYNEQFF
j_call: TRBJ2-4; v_call: TRBV7-9; cdr3_aa: CASSFDRTAKNIQYF
j_call: TRBJ2-3; v_call: TRBV20-1; cdr3_aa: CSAPATWATDTQYF
j_call: TRBJ2-7; v_call: TRBV4-1; cdr3_aa: CASSQVPRYEQYF
j_call: TRBJ2-7; v_call: TRBV5-1; cdr3_aa: CASSFGVVGVGEQYF
j_call: TRBJ2-5; v_call: TRBV6-5; cdr3_aa: CASSYSPTKQETQYF
j_call: TRBJ1-5; v_call: TRBV13; cdr3_aa: CASSFSTGTGYQPQHF
j_call: TRBJ2-1; v_call: TRBV5-4; cdr3_aa: CASRDRTYNEQFF
j_call: TRBJ2-3; v_call: TRBV11-3; cdr3_aa: CASSTKTSGALTDTQYF
j_call: TRBJ2-5; v_call: TRBV6-6; cdr3_aa: CASGRQETQYF
j_call: TRBJ2-7; v_call: TRBV5-1; cdr3_aa: CASIPGNRESYEQYF
j_call: TRBJ2-1; v_call: TRBV27; cdr3_aa: CASSWGNRGSSYNEQFF